This is a list of T cell receptor beta chains from one sample in a study of T cells in Graves' hyperthyroidism and ophthalmopathy. TCRdb recomputed calls from the multiplex PCR reads with MiXCR, one row per CDR3 protein. Here the sample spans 340,000 or so distinct CDR3 sequences, around a sixth being singletons. Sequencing was performed on blood. The receptors were sampled from a woman in her forties or fifties with Graves' hyperthyroidism. The CDR3 runs from the conserved cysteine through the conserved F or W. The order of the fields is V gene, CDR3 protein.

TRBV5-5 | CASSLVGTETDTQYF
TRBV29-1 | CSGKSSGTYNEQFF
TRBV7-9 | CASSSGDAAATEAFF
TRBV20-1 | CSARVFGTGLAGSETQYF
TRBV12-5 | CASGSDRGPNEQFF
TRBV25-1 | CASTTGPNYGYTF
TRBV30 | CAWSPLLEGGGNQPQHF
TRBV7-2 | CASSPMRGVYEQYF
TRBV5-6 | CASSFLREEKLFF
TRBV5-1 | CASSLAQGWGYNEQFF
TRBV3-1 | CASSLTLGGETQYF
TRBV28 | CASSLFAGGAGYTF
TRBV18 | CASSRGTEDTEAFF
TRBV19 | CASSTGAEGQPQHF
TRBV20-1 | CSARPVAGGPSKTQYF
TRBV3-1 | CASRGSRGGLETQYF
TRBV5-7 | CASSLAGGYRGHEQYF
TRBV20-1 | CSARSGQGAIGANVLTF
TRBV10-2 | CASRLLGGELFF
TRBV3-1 | CASSQGWSPTGELFF
TRBV7-9 | CASSLALGVEETQYF
TRBV11-2 | CASSSGTGFSNQPQHF
TRBV24-1 | CATSDFPQRSRGTPNTEAFF
TRBV30 | CAWSVSYNEQFF
TRBV6-1 | CASSSQDRGGRETQYF
TRBV10-3 | CAIGTKAGGQETQYF
TRBV29-1 | CSVEYSYGYTF
TRBV7-8 | CASSTPGTSGGATDTQYF
TRBV4-1 | CASSLGSRGNQPQHF
TRBV27 | CASRGDRGPSDKRAGANVLTF
TRBV28 | CASSSRQGYQETQYF
TRBV13 | CASSLAGTDLYF
TRBV19 | CASSIAAGTSGIFNEQFF
TRBV7-9 | CASSPTNRGPNYGYTF
TRBV7-9 | CASSLGSSRLYTQYF
TRBV5-1 | CASRTEGAEKLFF